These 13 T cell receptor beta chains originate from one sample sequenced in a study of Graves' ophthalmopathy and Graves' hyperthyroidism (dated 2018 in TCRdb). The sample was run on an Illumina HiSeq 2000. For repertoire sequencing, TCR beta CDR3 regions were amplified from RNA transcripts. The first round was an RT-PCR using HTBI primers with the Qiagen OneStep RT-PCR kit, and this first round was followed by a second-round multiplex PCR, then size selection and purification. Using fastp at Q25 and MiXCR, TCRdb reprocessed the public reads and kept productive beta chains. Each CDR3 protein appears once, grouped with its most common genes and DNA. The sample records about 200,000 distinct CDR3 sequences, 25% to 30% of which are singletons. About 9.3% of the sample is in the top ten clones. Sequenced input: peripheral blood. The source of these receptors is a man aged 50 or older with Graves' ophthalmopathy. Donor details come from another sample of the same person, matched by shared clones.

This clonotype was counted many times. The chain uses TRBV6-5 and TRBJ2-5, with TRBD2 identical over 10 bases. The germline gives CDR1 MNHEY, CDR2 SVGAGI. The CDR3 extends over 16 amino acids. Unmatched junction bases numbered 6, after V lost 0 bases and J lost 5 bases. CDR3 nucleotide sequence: TGTGCCAGCAGTTACTCGGCTAGCGGGAGTCTGGAGACCCAGTACTTC. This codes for CASSYSASGSLETQYF.

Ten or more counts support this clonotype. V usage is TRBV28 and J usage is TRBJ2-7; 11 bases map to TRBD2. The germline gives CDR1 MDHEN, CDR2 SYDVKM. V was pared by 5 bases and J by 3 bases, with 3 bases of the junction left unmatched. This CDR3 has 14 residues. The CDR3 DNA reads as TGTGCCAGCAGTGGACTAGCGGGCCTCTACGAGCAGTACTTC. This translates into CASSGLAGLYEQYF.

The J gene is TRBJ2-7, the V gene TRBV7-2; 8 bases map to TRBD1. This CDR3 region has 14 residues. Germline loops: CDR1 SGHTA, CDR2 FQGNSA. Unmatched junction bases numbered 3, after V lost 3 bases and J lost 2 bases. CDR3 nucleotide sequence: TGTGCCAGCAGCTTTCAGGGGGCGACCTACGAGCAGTACTTC. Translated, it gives CASSFQGATYEQYF.

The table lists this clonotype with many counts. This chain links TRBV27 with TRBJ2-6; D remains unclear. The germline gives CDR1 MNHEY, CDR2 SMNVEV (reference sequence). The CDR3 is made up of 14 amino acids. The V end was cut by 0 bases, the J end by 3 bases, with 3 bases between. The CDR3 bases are TGTGCCAGCAGTTTATCGATTGGGGCCAACGTCCTGACTTTC. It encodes CASSLSIGANVLTF.

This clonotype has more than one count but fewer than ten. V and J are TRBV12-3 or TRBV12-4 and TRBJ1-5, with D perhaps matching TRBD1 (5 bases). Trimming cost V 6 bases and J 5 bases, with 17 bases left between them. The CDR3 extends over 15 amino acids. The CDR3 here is CASRSQGSLDQPQHF. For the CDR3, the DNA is TGTGCCAGCAGGTCCCAGGGAAGCCTTGATCAGCCCCAGCATTTT.

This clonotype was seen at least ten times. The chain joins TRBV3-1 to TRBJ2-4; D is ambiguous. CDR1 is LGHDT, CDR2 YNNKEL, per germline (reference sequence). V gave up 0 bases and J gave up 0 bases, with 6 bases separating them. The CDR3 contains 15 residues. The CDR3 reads CASSQDPIAKNIQYF. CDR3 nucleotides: TGTGCCAGCAGCCAAGATCCGATAGCCAAAAACATTCAGTACTTC.

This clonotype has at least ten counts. The CDR3 DNA follows: TGTGCCAGCAAACAAGCGGGGCTCGGTGGAAACACCATATATTTT. Residues: CASKQAGLGGNTIYF. The V call is TRBV25-1, the J call TRBJ1-3, with D possibly matching TRBD1 (5 bases). Deletions cut 7 bases from V and 3 bases from J, with 16 bases between. The CDR3 sequence is 15 residues long. Germline loops: CDR1 MGHDK, CDR2 SYGVNS.

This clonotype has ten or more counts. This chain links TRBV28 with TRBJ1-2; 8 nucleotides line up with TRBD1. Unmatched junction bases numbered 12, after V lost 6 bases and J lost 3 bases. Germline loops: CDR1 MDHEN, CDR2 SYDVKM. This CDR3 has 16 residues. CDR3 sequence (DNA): TGTGCCAGCAGCTCGCCCGGGACAGGCTCGGACTATGGCTACACCTTC. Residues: CASSSPGTGSDYGYTF.

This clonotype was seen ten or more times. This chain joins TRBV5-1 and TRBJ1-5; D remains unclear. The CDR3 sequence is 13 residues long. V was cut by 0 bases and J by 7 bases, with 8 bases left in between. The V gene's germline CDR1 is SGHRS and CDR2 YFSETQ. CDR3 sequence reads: CASSLGPGQPQHF. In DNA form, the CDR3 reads TGCGCCAGCAGCTTGGGGCCGGGCCAGCCCCAGCATTTT.

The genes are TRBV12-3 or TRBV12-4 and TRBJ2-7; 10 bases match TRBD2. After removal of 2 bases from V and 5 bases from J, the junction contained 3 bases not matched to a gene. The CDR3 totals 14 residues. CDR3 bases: TGTGCCAGCAGTTTAACTAGCGGGAAAGACGAGCAGTACTTC. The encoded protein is CASSLTSGKDEQYF.

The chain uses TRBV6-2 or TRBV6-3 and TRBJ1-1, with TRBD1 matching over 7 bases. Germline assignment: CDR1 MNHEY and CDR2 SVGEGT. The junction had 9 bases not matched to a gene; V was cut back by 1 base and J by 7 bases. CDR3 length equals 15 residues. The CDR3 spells CASSYWRRGSVEAFF. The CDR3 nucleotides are TGTGCCAGCAGTTACTGGCGCAGGGGGTCTGTTGAAGCTTTCTTT.

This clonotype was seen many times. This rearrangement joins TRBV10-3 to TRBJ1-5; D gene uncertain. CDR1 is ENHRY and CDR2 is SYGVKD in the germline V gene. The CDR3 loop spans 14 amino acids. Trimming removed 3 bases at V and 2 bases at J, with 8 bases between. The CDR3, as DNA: TGTGCCATCAGTGACTTGGGTGGCAATCAGCCCCAGCATTTT. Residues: CAISDLGGNQPQHF.

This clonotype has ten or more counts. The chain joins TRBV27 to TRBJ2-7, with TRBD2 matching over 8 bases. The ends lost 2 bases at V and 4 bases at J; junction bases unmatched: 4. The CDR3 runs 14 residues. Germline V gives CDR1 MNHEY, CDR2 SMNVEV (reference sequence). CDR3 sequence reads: CASSLRLASYEQYF. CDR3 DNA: TGTGCCAGCAGTTTACGACTAGCGTCTTACGAGCAGTACTTC.